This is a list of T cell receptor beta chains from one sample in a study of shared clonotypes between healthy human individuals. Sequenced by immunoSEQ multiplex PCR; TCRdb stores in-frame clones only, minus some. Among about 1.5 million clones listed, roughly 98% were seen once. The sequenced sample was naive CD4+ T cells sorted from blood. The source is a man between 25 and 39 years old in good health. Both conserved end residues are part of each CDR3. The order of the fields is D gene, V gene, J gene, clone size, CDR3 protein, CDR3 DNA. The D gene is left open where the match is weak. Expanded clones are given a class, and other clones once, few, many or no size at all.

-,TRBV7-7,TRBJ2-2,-,CASSRDQNTGELFF,TGTGCTAGCAGCCGGGACCAAAACACCGGGGAGCTGTTTTTT
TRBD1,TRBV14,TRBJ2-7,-,CASSHRTGRNEQYF,TGTGCCAGCAGCCACCGGACAGGGAGGAACGAGCAGTACTTC
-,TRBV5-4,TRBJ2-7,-,CASSSARLGEQYF,TGTGCCAGCAGCTCTGCCCGACTAGGCGAGCAGTACTTC
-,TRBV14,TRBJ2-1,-,CASSQGGGPNEQFF,TGTGCCAGCAGCCAAGGGGGGGGCCCGAATGAGCAGTTCTTC
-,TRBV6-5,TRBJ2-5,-,CASSPGHASETQYF,TGTGCCAGCAGTCCGGGCCACGCAAGTGAGACCCAGTACTTC
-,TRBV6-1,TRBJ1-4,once,CASTPIRGANEKLFF,TGTGCCAGCACGCCGATTCGGGGAGCTAATGAAAAACTGTTTTTT
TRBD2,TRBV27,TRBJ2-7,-,CASSPLKRDSYEQYF,TGTGCCAGCAGCCCCTTGAAGCGGGACTCCTACGAGCAGTACTTC
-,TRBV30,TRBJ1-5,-,CAWSDPSTMNLPQHF,TGTGCCTGGAGTGATCCGTCTACGATGAATCTACCCCAGCATTTT
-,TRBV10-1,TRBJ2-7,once,CASSENRERSEQYF,TGCGCCAGCAGTGAAAACCGGGAACGTAGCGAGCAGTACTTC
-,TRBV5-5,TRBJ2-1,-,CASSSERGEYNEQFF,TGTGCCAGCAGCTCTGAAAGGGGTGAATACAATGAGCAGTTCTTC
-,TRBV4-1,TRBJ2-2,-,CASSQPGSGELFF,TGCGCCAGCAGCCAACCGGGGTCCGGGGAGCTGTTTTTT
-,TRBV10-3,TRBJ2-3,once,CAISESLATDTQYF,TGTGCCATCAGTGAGTCTCTAGCGACAGATACGCAGTATTTT
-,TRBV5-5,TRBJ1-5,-,CASSLVDSNQPQHF,TGTGCCAGCAGCTTGGTGGATAGCAATCAGCCCCAGCATTTT
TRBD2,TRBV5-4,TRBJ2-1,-,CASSLGPQLAGNEQFF,TGTGCCAGCAGCTTGGGGCCCCAACTAGCGGGGAATGAGCAGTTCTTC
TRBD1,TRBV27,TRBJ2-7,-,CASSQTGFGEQYF,TGTGCCAGCAGCCAGACAGGGTTCGGCGAGCAGTACTTC
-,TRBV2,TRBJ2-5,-,CASLRGSQETQYF,TGTGCCAGCCTCAGAGGGTCCCAAGAGACCCAGTACTTC
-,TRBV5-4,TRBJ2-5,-,CASSPGGAEETQYF,TGTGCCAGCAGCCCTGGCGGAGCGGAAGAGACCCAGTACTTC
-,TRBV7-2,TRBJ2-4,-,CASSLALRADIQYF,TGTGCCAGCAGCTTAGCGCTCAGGGCGGACATTCAGTACTTC
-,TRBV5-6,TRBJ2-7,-,CASSSRTIAYEQYF,TGTGCCAGCAGCTCCAGGACGATTGCCTACGAGCAGTACTTC
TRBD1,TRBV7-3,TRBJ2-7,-,CASSPTGEPFYEQYF,TGTGCCAGCAGTCCGACAGGGGAGCCTTTCTACGAGCAGTACTTC
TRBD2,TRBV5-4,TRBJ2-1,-,CASSRDYSYNEQFF,TGTGCCAGCAGCCGGGACTACTCCTACAATGAGCAGTTCTTC
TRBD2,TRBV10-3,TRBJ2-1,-,CAAGLADYNEQFF,TGTGCCGCCGGACTAGCGGACTACAATGAGCAGTTCTTC
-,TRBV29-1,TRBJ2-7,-,CSVVTRTPYEQYF,TGCAGCGTTGTGACAAGGACTCCCTACGAGCAGTACTTC
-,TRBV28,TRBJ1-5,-,CASSLYSGTNQPQHF,TGTGCCAGCAGTTTGTATTCGGGGACTAATCAGCCCCAGCATTTT
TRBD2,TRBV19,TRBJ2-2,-,CASKRETLKSGELFF,TGTGCCAGTAAGCGGGAGACCCTAAAGAGCGGGGAGCTGTTTTTT
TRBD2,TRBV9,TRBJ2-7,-,CASSVGASGNSYEQYF,TGTGCCAGCAGCGTAGGGGCTAGCGGGAATTCCTACGAGCAGTACTTC